The clone carrying this TCR beta chain showed up just a few times. The germline CDR1 and CDR2 sequences are MDHEN and SYDVKM. V lost 5 bases to trimming and J lost 10 bases, with 20 bases between them. The CDR3 is 14 amino acids. The sample is drawn from a study of T cells after yellow fever vaccination. TCRdb used MiXCR to reprocess the 5' RACE reads, holding one entry per CDR3 protein. The data show some 290,000 distinct CDR3 sequences, approximately 12% seen once. This TCR derives from a man between 18 and 35 years old who received the YFV17D yellow fever vaccine. The starting material was CD4+ T cells sorted from PBMCs, obtained 45 days after the yellow fever booster vaccination. This sequence joins TRBV28 and TRBJ1-1; D is perhaps TRBD1 (6 bases). The CDR3 reads CASSTPGHRFAAFF. The CDR3 DNA reads TGTGCCAGCAGTACCCCGGGACATCGCTTCGCAGCTTTCTTT. The entire variable domain, with the rest obtained from reference TRBV28 and TRBJ1-1, is as follows: DVKVTQSSRYLVKRTGEKVFLECVQDMDHENMFWYRQDPGLGLRLIYFSYDVKMKEKGDIPEGYSVSREKKERFSLILESASTNQTSMYLCASSTPGHRFAAFFGQGTRLTVV.